Listed here is a single T cell receptor beta chain. The length of the CDR3 is 16 residues. CDR1 and CDR2 (germline): ENHRY, SYGVKD. V lost 0 bases, J lost 1 base, and 4 bases stayed unmatched. This sample is drawn from a study of shared clonotypes between healthy human individuals. Naive CD8 cells comprised CD45RO-negative, CCR7-positively selected cells, excluding terminally differentiated effector memory CD45RA+ cells. Every donor was a Caucasian adult from Nashville, Tennessee. Libraries were prepared by immunoSEQ multiplex PCR; TCRdb keeps only in-frame clonotypes and omits some of them. The sample has millions of clones, 90% to 95% seen once.

The rearrangement joins TRBV10-3 to TRBJ2-5, with 8 nucleotides matching TRBD2. Sequencing input: naive CD8+ T cells from PBMCs. The clonotype comes from a man aged 18 to 35 in good health. Some clones in this sample may be carry-over from other donors' samples. CDR3 DNA sequence: TGTGCCATCAGTGAGTCGGTCGGGAGGGCCCAAGAGACCCAGTACTTC. Protein: CAISESVGRAQETQYF.